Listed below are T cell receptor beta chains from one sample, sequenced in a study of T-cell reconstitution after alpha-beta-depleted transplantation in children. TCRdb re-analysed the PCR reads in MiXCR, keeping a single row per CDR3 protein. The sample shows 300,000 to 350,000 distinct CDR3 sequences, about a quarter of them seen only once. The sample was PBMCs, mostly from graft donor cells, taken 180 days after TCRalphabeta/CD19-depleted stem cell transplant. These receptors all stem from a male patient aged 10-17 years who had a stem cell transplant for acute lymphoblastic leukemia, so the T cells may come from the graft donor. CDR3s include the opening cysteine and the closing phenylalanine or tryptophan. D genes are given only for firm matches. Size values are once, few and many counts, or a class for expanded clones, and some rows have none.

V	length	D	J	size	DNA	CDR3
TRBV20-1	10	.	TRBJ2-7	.	TGCAGTGCCCTTGATAGGGAGCAGTACTTC	CSALDREQYF
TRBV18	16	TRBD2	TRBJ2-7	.	TGTGCCAGCTCACCACGGTGGCTAGCGGGGGGATCCCAGCAGTACTTC	CASSPRWLAGGSQQYF
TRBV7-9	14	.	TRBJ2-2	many	TGTGCCAGCAGCTTCTCCCCTCCCCCCGGGGAGCTGTTTTTT	CASSFSPPPGELFF
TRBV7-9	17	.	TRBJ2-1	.	TGTGCCAGCAGCTATCGACGGTCAGTTAGCTCCTACAATGAGCAGTTCTTC	CASSYRRSVSSYNEQFF
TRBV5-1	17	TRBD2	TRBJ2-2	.	TGCGCCAGCAGCTTGATCCTCGCTAGCGGGAGGGCCGGGGAGCTGTTTTTT	CASSLILASGRAGELFF
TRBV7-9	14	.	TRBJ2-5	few	TGTGCCAGCACCCTCAGGGGCGGAGGAGAGACCCAGTACTTC	CASTLRGGGETQYF
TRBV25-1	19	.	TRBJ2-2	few	TGTGCCAGCAGTGAATCAATCAACCGGGGTACTAGTGTGTCCGGGGAGCTGTTTTTT	CASSESINRGTSVSGELFF
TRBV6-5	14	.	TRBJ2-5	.	TGTGCCAGCAGTTTACGTCCTCTACAAGAGACCCAGTACTTC	CASSLRPLQETQYF
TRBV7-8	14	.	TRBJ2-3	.	TGTGCCAGCAGCTTCCTAGGGGGCACAGATACGCAGTATTTT	CASSFLGGTDTQYF
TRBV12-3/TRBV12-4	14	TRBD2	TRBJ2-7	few	TGTGCCAGCAGTGGTTTTAGCGGGGCCTACGAGCAGTACTTC	CASSGFSGAYEQYF
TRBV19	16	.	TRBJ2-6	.	TGTGCCAGTAGTATTCCGCCTCTAACTGGGGCCAACGTCCTGACTTTC	CASSIPPLTGANVLTF
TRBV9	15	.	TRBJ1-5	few	TGTGCCAGCAGCGTCGGGGTTGCTAGCAATCAGCCCCAGCATTTT	CASSVGVASNQPQHF
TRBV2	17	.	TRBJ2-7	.	TGTGCCAGCAGTGAAGCGGCCCTGGTAGGACTCTCCTACGAGCAGTACTTC	CASSEAALVGLSYEQYF
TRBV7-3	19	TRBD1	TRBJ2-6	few	TGTGCCAGCAGCTTAAGCGGGACAGGTAGCTCCTCTGGGGCCAACGTCCTGACTTTC	CASSLSGTGSSSGANVLTF
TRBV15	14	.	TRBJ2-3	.	TGTGCCACCAGCCCGGGAGTGAACACAGATACGCAGTATTTT	CATSPGVNTDTQYF
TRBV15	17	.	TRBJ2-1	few	TGTGCCACCAGCAGAGCGGCAGGGCCAAGCTCCTACAATGAGCAGTTCTTC	CATSRAAGPSSYNEQFF
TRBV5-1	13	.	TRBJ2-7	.	TGCGCCAGCAGCCCCACACCGGGCTACGAGCAGTACTTC	CASSPTPGYEQYF
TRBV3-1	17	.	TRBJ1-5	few	TGTGCCAGCAGCCAAAAGTCCCCCCTTCTTAGCAATCAGCCCCAGCATTTT	CASSQKSPLLSNQPQHF
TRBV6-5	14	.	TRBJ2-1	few	TGTGCCAGCAGTTACTCGGGACAAAGCGCGATTCGGCTCTTC	CASSYSGQSAIRLF
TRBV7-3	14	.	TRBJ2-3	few	TGTGCCAGCAGCTTGGGGCGGGCCCCAGATACGCAGTATTTT	CASSLGRAPDTQYF
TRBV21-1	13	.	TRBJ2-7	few	TGTGCCAGCAGCAAAAGAGGGAGTAACGAGCAGTACTTC	CASSKRGSNEQYF
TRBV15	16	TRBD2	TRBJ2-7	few	TGTGCCACCAGCAGAGATGTGCTAGCGGGAGAGTACGAGCAGTACTTC	CATSRDVLAGEYEQYF
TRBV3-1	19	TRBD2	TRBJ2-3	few	TGTGCCAGCAGCCATATGACTAGCGGGAGGCCAGGCTTCACAGATACGCAGTATTTT	CASSHMTSGRPGFTDTQYF
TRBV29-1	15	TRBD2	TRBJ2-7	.	TGCAGCGTTGAACTCGCGGGAGCCTATTACTACGAGCAGTACTTC	CSVELAGAYYYEQYF
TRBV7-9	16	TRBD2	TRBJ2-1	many	TGTGCCAGCAGCCCCTCGGGACTAGCGGATTACAATGAGCAGTTCTTC	CASSPSGLADYNEQFF
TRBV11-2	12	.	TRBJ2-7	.	TGTGCCAGCAGCCCCTCTCACGGCGAGCAGTACTTC	CASSPSHGEQYF
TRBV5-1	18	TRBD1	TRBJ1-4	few	TGCGCCAGCAGCTTAAGTGTGAATAACAGGGGGCCGGGTGAAAAACTGTTTTTT	CASSLSVNNRGPGEKLFF
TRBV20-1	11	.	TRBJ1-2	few	TGCAGTGCTGTGGGGGTATATGGCTACACCTTC	CSAVGVYGYTF
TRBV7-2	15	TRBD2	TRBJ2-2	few	TGTGCCAGCAGCTTATTGGGTAGCGGGACCGGGGAGCTGTTTTTT	CASSLLGSGTGELFF
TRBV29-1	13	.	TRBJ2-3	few	TGCAGCGTTGGAAAGGACAGCACAGATACGCAGTATTTT	CSVGKDSTDTQYF
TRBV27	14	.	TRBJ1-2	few	TGTGCCAGCAGTTTATCGTCCAGGGCACGGGGCTACACCTTC	CASSLSSRARGYTF
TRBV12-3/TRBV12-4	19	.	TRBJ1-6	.	TGTGCCAGCAGTTTAAGTCTGGATGAGCGGTGGGTGGTCCATTCACCCCTCCACTTT	CASSLSLDERWVVHSPLHF
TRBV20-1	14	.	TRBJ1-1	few	TGCAGTGCTAGAAAAGGGGCGAGGAACACTGAAGCTTTCTTT	CSARKGARNTEAFF
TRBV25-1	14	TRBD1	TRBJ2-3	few	TGTGCCAGCAGTGCGGACAGGGGAGCAGATACGCAGTATTTT	CASSADRGADTQYF
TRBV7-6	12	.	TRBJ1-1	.	TGTGCCAGCAGCTCACGACGGGAAGAAGCTTTCTTT	CASSSRREEAFF
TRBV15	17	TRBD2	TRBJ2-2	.	TGTGCCACCAGCAGTGGAAGACTAGCGGGTCGGCCCGGGGAGCTGTTTTTT	CATSSGRLAGRPGELFF
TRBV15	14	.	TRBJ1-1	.	TGTGCCACCAGCAGAGATATCCTGAACACTGAAGCTTTCTTT	CATSRDILNTEAFF
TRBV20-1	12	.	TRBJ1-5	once	TGCAGTGCTAGGTGGGGAAGCCAGCCCCAGCATTTT	CSARWGSQPQHF
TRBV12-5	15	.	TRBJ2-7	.	TGTGCTAGTGGTTTGGTACTTGCAGGGGCGGACGAGCAGTACTTC	CASGLVLAGADEQYF
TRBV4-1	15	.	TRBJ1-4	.	TGCGCCAGCAGCCAAGTGGATTACGGGAATGAAAAACTGTTTTTT	CASSQVDYGNEKLFF
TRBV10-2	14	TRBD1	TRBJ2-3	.	TGCGCCAGCGGGGACAGCAGCCGCACAGATACGCAGTATTTT	CASGDSSRTDTQYF
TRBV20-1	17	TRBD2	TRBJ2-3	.	TGCAGTGCTAGTTCCCTAGCGGGTGGCTTGAGCACAGATACGCAGTATTTT	CSASSLAGGLSTDTQYF
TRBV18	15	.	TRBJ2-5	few	TGTGCCAGCTCACCACCGAGCGGGTACCAAGAGACCCAGTACTTC	CASSPPSGYQETQYF
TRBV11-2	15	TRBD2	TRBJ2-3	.	TGTGCCAGCAGCTTGGCCGGGACTACGAGATATACGCAGTATTTT	CASSLAGTTRYTQYF
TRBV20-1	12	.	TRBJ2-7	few	TGCAGTGCTCGGGCTGGGTCCTACGAGCAGTACTTC	CSARAGSYEQYF
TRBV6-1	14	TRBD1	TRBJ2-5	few	TGTGCCAGCAGAGTCTACAGGGGAGACGAGACCCAGTACTTC	CASRVYRGDETQYF
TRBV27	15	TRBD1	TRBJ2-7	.	TGTGCCAGCAGACCGTTGGGACAGATCTCCTACGAGCAGTACTTC	CASRPLGQISYEQYF
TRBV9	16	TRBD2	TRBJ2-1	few	TGTGCCAGCAGCCCTCCTAGCGGGAGGGCCTACAATGAGCAGTTCTTC	CASSPPSGRAYNEQFF
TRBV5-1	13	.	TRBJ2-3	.	TGCGCCAGCTCCGAAGCCTTCACAGATACGCAGTATTTT	CASSEAFTDTQYF
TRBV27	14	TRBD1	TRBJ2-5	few	TGTGCCAGCAGTTTGGGGGACAGGGCGTTCGCCCAGTACTTC	CASSLGDRAFAQYF
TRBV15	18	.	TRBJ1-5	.	TGTGCCACCAGCAGGAGGAGGAAAGCGGGGGATAGCAATCAGCCCCAGCATTTT	CATSRRRKAGDSNQPQHF
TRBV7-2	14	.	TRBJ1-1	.	TGTGCCAGCAGATTTGAGGGCGCGAACACTGAAGCTTTCTTT	CASRFEGANTEAFF
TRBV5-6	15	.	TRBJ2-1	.	TGTGCCAGCAGCTTGTTGGCGATAGTATACAATGAGCAGTTCTTC	CASSLLAIVYNEQFF
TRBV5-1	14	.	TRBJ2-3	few	TGCGCCAGCAGCTACGAATCTACCACAGATACGCAGTATTTT	CASSYESTTDTQYF
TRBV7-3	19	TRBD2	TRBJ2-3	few	TGTGCCAGCAGCTTAAGGCCCCCTCTAGCGGGGTGGAGCACAGATACGCAGTATTTT	CASSLRPPLAGWSTDTQYF